The next 28 T cell receptor beta chains were all read from a single sample in a study of blood T cell repertoires in COVID-19. Measured with immunoSEQ multiplex PCR; TCRdb has only the in-frame clones, and not every one. In the table there are about 50,000 clones, around 82% of which are singletons. The source material was peripheral blood. The receptor source for this set is a human donor in a cohort sampled during active COVID-19.

As DNA, the CDR3 is TGTGCCAGCAGCCAAGCTAGACTAGCGGGACCCATTAAGCAGTTCTTC. Its translation is CASSQARLAGPIKQFF. The gene calls are TRBV3-1 (or the pseudogene TRBV3-2) and TRBJ2-1; 11 positions agree with TRBD2. This CDR3 has 16 amino acids. V was clipped by 1 base and J by 11 bases; unmatched bases: 10. Per the germline V gene, CDR1 is LGHDT and CDR2 is YNNKEL (reference sequence).

The V call is TRBV2, the J call TRBJ2-3; D is possibly TRBD1 (6 bases). CDR1 SNHLY and CDR2 FYNNEI come from the germline V gene. Trimming stripped 3 bases from V and 6 bases from J, with 10 bases between. CDR3 length: 13 residues. The CDR3: CASSENRADTQYF. In DNA form, the CDR3 reads TGTGCCAGCAGTGAGAACAGGGCGGATACGCAGTATTTT.

This chain connects TRBV3-1 (or the pseudogene TRBV3-2) to TRBJ1-3; unclear D gene. The CDR3 is made up of 16 amino acids. The ends were cut back, 2 bases at V and 5 bases at J, with 16 bases in the middle. CDR1 and CDR2 from the germline V gene are LGHDT and YNNKEL (reference sequence). This CDR3 reads CASSQRGASWRNTIYF. As DNA, the CDR3 is TGTGCCAGCAGCCAACGGGGAGCCTCTTGGAGAAACACCATATATTTT.

The sample holds one count of this clone. The CDR3 region has the DNA TGTGCCAGCAGTTACTCCCGACTAGCGGGAGTCGTAGAGACCCAGTACTTC. Encoded protein: CASSYSRLAGVVETQYF. This sequence joins TRBV6-2 or TRBV6-3 and TRBJ2-5, with 12 nucleotides matching TRBD2. The germline V gene has CDR1 MNHEY and CDR2 SVGEGT. The CDR3 has 17 amino acids. Trimming cost V 0 bases and J 4 bases; bases outside gene matches: 6.

The V gene is TRBV7-3, the J gene TRBJ2-5; 8 positions match TRBD2. The germline CDR1 and CDR2 sequences are SGHTA and FQGTGA. V trimming: 1 base; J trimming: 4 bases; junction bases outside the gene matches: 5. CDR3 length equals 15 residues. The CDR3 nucleotides are TGTGCCAGCAGCTTAAACGGGGGGGCCCCAGAGACCCAGTACTTC. Its protein product is CASSLNGGAPETQYF. Full variable domain (remainder filled in from reference TRBV7-3 and TRBJ2-5): GAGVSQTPSNKVTEKGKYVELRCDPISGHTALYWYRQSLGQGPEFLIYFQGTGAADDSGLPNDRFFAVRPEGSVSTLKIQRTERGDSAVYLCASSLNGGAPETQYFGPGTRLLVL.

The chain uses TRBV6-5 and TRBJ1-4, with D perhaps matching TRBD1 (5 bases). V shed 6 bases and J shed 6 bases, with 11 bases lying between them. CDR1 MNHEY and CDR2 SVGAGI come from the germline V gene. The CDR3 runs 13 residues. The CDR3: CASRGHGDEKLFF. CDR3 nucleotides: TGTGCCAGCAGGGGGCATGGTGATGAAAAACTGTTTTTT.

The chain carries TRBV6-1 and TRBJ2-1; D possibly corresponds to TRBD1 (7 bases). Trimming took off 4 bases at V and 14 bases at J, with 12 bases between the two ends. Germline CDR1 MNHNS, CDR2 SASEGT. CDR3 length equals 11 residues. The CDR3 region has the DNA TGTGCCAGCAGTGCCCCAGGGGGGAAGTTCTTC. Protein sequence: CASSAPGGKFF.

V is TRBV3-1 (or the pseudogene TRBV3-2) and J is TRBJ2-7, with 7 bases identical to TRBD1. Losses at the gene ends were 5 bases for V and 6 bases for J; bases not matched to a gene: 7. CDR3 length: 13 amino acids. The germline V gene has CDR1 LGHDT and CDR2 YNNKEL (reference sequence). CDR3: CASSRGRGSEQYF. The CDR3 DNA reads as TGTGCCAGCAGCAGAGGCAGGGGGAGCGAGCAGTACTTC.

The gene calls are TRBV15 and TRBJ2-7; D perhaps matches TRBD2 (5 bases). The V gene's germline CDR1 is LNHNV and CDR2 YYDKDF (reference sequence). The germline V and J ends were trimmed by 0 bases and 0 bases, with 15 bases remaining between them. The CDR3 loop spans 17 amino acids. As DNA, the CDR3 is TGTGCCACCAGCAGAGATCTTGGGCGGGCAAACTCCTACGAGCAGTACTTC. It translates to CATSRDLGRANSYEQYF.

This rearrangement joins TRBV5-1 to TRBJ2-3, with 9 bases lining up with TRBD2. The CDR3 runs to 17 residues. Germline-derived CDR1 and CDR2 are SGHRS and YFSETQ. J was trimmed by 2 bases and V by 5 bases; bases with no gene match: 12. The DNA of the CDR3 is TGCGCCAGCAGTTTCCGTGTTAGCGGGGGTACCACAGATACGCAGTATTTT. Translating it yields CASSFRVSGGTTDTQYF.

The chain joins TRBV11-1 to TRBJ1-1, with D uncertain. Looked up from germline, CDR1 is SGHAT and CDR2 is FQDESV (reference sequence). V lost 3 bases and J 1 base, leaving 9 bases between the germline ends. The CDR3 extends over 14 amino acids. In DNA, the CDR3 is TGTGCCAGCAGCTTCCTGGAGGGGAACACTGAAGCTTTCTTT. As protein: CASSFLEGNTEAFF. Full variable domain (rest looked up from reference TRBV11-1 and TRBJ1-1): EAEVAQSPRYKITEKSQAVAFWCDPISGHATLYWYRQILGQGPELLVQFQDESVVDDSQLPKDRFSAERLKGVDSTLKIQPAELGDSAMYLCASSFLEGNTEAFFGQGTRLTVV.

CDR3 amino acids: CASSEQPGGRYGYTF. In DNA form, the CDR3 reads TGTGCCAGCAGTGAACAGCCAGGAGGCAGGTATGGCTACACCTTC. This chain links TRBV6-1 with TRBJ1-2; the D is unclear. The ends were cut back, 2 bases at V and 5 bases at J, with 15 bases in the middle. Germline CDR1 MNHNS, CDR2 SASEGT. This CDR3 region has 15 residues.

This clone was counted only a few times. The chain links TRBV28 to TRBJ1-2, with D perhaps matching TRBD1 (5 bases). V was pared by 1 base and J by 4 bases, with 7 bases between. The CDR3 totals 13 residues. In germline, CDR1 is MDHEN, CDR2 SYDVKM. The CDR3 nucleotides read TGTGCCAGCAGTTTATTAAGGGGCTATGGCTACACCTTC. It encodes CASSLLRGYGYTF.

This rearrangement joins TRBV7-2 to TRBJ2-2, with D tentatively TRBD1 (6 bases). The V gene's germline CDR1 is SGHTA and CDR2 FQGNSA. Trimming took 1 base from V and 5 from J, leaving 8 bases between them. The CDR3 is made up of 14 amino acids. CDR3 residues: CASSLGGRTGELFF. The CDR3 DNA is TGTGCCAGCAGCTTAGGGGGGCGTACCGGGGAGCTGTTTTTT. Full variable domain (outside the CDR3, taken from reference TRBV7-2 and TRBJ2-2): GAGVSQSPSNKVTEKGKDVELRCDPISGHTALYWYRQSLGQGLEFLIYFQGNSAPDKSGLPSDRFSAERTGGSVSTLTIQRTQQEDSAVYLCASSLGGRTGELFFGEGSRLTVL.

This clone was seen a handful of times. V is TRBV19 and J is TRBJ2-2; D might be TRBD1 (5 bases). The CDR3 runs 15 residues. Germline V gene data show CDR1 as LNHDA and CDR2 as SQIVND (reference sequence). CDR3 coding DNA: TGTGCTTCGAAGGGGCAGGCAGCCTACACCGGGGAGCTGTTTTTT. Its translation: CASKGQAAYTGELFF. The complete variable domain, with remaining parts taken from reference TRBV19 and TRBJ2-2, reads DGGITQSPKYLFRKEGQNVTLSCEQNLNHDAMYWYRQDPGQGLRLIYYSQIVNDFQKGDIAEGYSVSREKKESFPLTVTSAQKNPTAFYLCASKGQAAYTGELFFGEGSRLTVL.

This chain links TRBV6-5 with TRBJ1-5; D unclear. The CDR3 sequence is 15 residues long. Germline CDR1 reads MNHEY; CDR2 reads SVGAGI. Trimming took 6 bases from V and 0 from J, leaving 12 bases between them. The CDR3 sequence: CASSPERNSNQPQHF. As DNA, the CDR3 is TGTGCCAGCAGCCCCGAGAGGAATAGCAATCAGCCCCAGCATTTT.

The V and J genes are TRBV19 and TRBJ2-6; tentatively, D is TRBD2 (7 bases). The CDR3 runs to 16 residues. CDR1 LNHDA and CDR2 SQIVND come from the germline V gene (reference sequence). Trimming removed 3 bases from V and 3 bases from J, with 12 bases in between. The chain's CDR3 is CASSISGEGGANVLTF. The CDR3 DNA reads TGTGCCAGTAGTATCTCAGGGGAGGGTGGGGCCAACGTCCTGACTTTC.

The V and J genes are TRBV5-1 and TRBJ1-6; D is perhaps TRBD1 (5 bases). V dropped 0 bases and J dropped 10 bases, with 11 bases sitting between them. CDR1 is SGHRS and CDR2 is YFSETQ in the germline V gene. The CDR3 totals 14 residues. The CDR3, as DNA: TGCGCCAGCAGCTTGGGACAGCGGGAGTCACCCCTCCACTTT. This sequence encodes CASSLGQRESPLHF.

The genes are TRBV3-1 (or the pseudogene TRBV3-2) and TRBJ2-3; TRBD2 matches at 7 bases. The length of the CDR3 is 16 residues. Per the germline V gene, CDR1 is LGHDT and CDR2 is YNNKEL (reference sequence). V lost 2 bases to trimming and J lost 0 bases; unmatched junction nucleotides: 5. The CDR3 protein is CASSQTRTRSTDTQYF. The CDR3, as DNA: TGTGCCAGCAGCCAAACCAGGACTAGGAGCACAGATACGCAGTATTTT.

The chain is built from TRBV7-2 and TRBJ1-5; D may be TRBD1 (6 bases). The CDR3 is 15 residues long. CDR1 and CDR2 from the germline V gene are SGHTA and FQGNSA. V lost 1 base and J 7 bases, leaving 14 bases between the germline ends. The CDR3 DNA is TGTGCCAGCAGCTTAGTAGGGCCAGGGGAGCAGCCCCAGCATTTT. Translating gives CASSLVGPGEQPQHF.

The gene calls are TRBV19 and TRBJ1-2; 9 nucleotides line up with TRBD1. In germline, CDR1 is LNHDA, CDR2 SQIVND (reference sequence). Trimming at V came to 4 bases and at J to 0 bases, leaving 3 bases not matched to a gene. There are 15 residues in the CDR3. The CDR3 loop is CASSTRQGANYGYTF. The CDR3 DNA follows: TGTGCCAGTAGTACGAGACAGGGGGCTAACTATGGCTACACCTTC.

The chain recombines TRBV19 with TRBJ1-1, with 8 bases fitting TRBD1. With V trimmed by 6 bases and J by 0 bases, 9 bases remained unmatched. Germline CDR1 and CDR2: LNHDA and SQIVND (reference sequence). The CDR3 has 16 amino acids. For the CDR3, the DNA is TGTGCCAGTAGAACATCCGGGACAGGCATGAACACTGAAGCTTTCTTT. This codes for CASRTSGTGMNTEAFF.

The chain uses TRBV5-1 and TRBJ2-7; a possible D gene is TRBD2 (6 bases). Trimming left V 4 bases short and J 4 bases short, with 15 bases between. From germline, CDR1 is SGHRS and CDR2 YFSETQ. This CDR3 contains 14 residues. Here the CDR3 reads CASSVVGGEYEQYF. The DNA for the CDR3 is TGCGCCAGCAGCGTGGTGGGCGGGGAATACGAGCAGTACTTC.

V is TRBV18 and J is TRBJ2-3; D remains unclear. V lost 1 base, J lost 0 bases, and 17 bases lay in between. CDR1 KGHSH and CDR2 LQKENI come from the germline V gene. The CDR3 covers 18 residues. The CDR3 spells CASSPRSPDTQSTDTQYF. The CDR3 nucleotides read TGTGCCAGCTCACCACGTTCTCCAGATACGCAAAGCACAGATACGCAGTATTTT.

This clone has only a few counts. J is TRBJ2-1 and V is TRBV11-2, with D unresolved. V was cut by 0 bases and J by 0 bases, with 6 bases left in between. Per the germline V gene, CDR1 is SGHAT and CDR2 is FQNNGV. This CDR3 is built from 15 residues. The chain's CDR3 is CASSLDHNSYNEQFF. In DNA, the CDR3 is TGTGCCAGCAGCTTAGACCACAACTCCTACAATGAGCAGTTCTTC.

Only a few counts were recorded for this clone. The CDR3 reads CASSLSRGPRETQYF. Here the CDR3 DNA reads TGCGCCAGCAGCTTGAGCAGGGGGCCGCGGGAGACCCAGTACTTC. The chain has TRBV5-1 and TRBJ2-5, with TRBD1 matching over 8 bases. Looked up from germline, CDR1 is SGHRS and CDR2 is YFSETQ. J gave up 5 bases and V 1 base, and 7 bases lay outside the gene matches. The length of the CDR3 is 15 residues. Complete variable domain (other parts from reference TRBV5-1 and TRBJ2-5): KAGVTQTPRYLIKTRGQQVTLSCSPISGHRSVSWYQQTPGQGLQFLFEYFSETQRNKGNFPGRFSGRQFSNSRSEMNVSTLELGDSALYLCASSLSRGPRETQYFGPGTRLLVL.

The chain combines TRBV3-1 (or the pseudogene TRBV3-2) with TRBJ1-6; unclear D gene. The CDR3 extends over 16 amino acids. V dropped 2 bases and J dropped 7 bases, with 15 bases sitting between them. Germline lookup yields CDR1 LGHDT and CDR2 YNNKEL (reference sequence). CDR3 loop: CASSQSYETLNSPLHF. The DNA of the CDR3 is TGTGCCAGCAGCCAATCGTATGAGACACTGAATTCACCCCTCCACTTT.

This clone was recorded once. This rearrangement joins TRBV2 to TRBJ1-4, with D perhaps matching TRBD1 (5 bases). The length of the CDR3 is 13 residues. V dropped 5 bases and J dropped 8 bases, with 12 bases sitting between them. Per the germline V gene, CDR1 is SNHLY and CDR2 is FYNNEI. CDR3 DNA: TGTGCCAGCAGTTTCCAACAGGTGGAAAAACTGTTTTTT. Translation: CASSFQQVEKLFF.